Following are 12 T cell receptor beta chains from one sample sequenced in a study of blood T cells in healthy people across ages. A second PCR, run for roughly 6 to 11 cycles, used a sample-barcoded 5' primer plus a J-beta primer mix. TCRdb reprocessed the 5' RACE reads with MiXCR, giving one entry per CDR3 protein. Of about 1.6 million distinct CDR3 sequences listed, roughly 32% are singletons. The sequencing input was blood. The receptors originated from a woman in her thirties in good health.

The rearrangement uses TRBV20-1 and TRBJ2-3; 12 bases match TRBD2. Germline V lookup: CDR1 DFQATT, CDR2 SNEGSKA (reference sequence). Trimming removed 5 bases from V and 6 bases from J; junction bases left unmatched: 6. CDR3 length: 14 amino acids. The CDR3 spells CSASLAGGLDTQYF. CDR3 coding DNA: TGCAGTGCTTCACTAGCGGGAGGCCTGGATACGCAGTATTTT.

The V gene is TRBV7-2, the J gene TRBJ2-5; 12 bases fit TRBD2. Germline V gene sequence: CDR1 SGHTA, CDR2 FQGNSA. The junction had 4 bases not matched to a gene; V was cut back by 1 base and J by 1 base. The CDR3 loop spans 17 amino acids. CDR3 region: CASSLVASGGGQETQYF. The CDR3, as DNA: TGTGCCAGCAGCTTAGTGGCTAGCGGGGGGGGCCAAGAGACCCAGTACTTC.

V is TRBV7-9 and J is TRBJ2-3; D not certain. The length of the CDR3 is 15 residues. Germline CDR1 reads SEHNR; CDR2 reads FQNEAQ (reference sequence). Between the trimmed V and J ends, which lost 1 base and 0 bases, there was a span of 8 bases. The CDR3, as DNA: TGTGCCAGCAGCTTAGTGACCGCTAGCACAGATACGCAGTATTTT. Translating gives CASSLVTASTDTQYF.

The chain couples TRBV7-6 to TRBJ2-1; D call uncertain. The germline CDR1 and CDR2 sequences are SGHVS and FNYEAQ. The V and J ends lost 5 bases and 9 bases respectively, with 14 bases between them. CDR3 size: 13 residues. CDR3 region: CASSIFVWSEQFF. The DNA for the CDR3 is TGTGCCAGCAGCATCTTCGTGTGGTCTGAGCAGTTCTTC. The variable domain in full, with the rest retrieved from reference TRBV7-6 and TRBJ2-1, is GAGVSQSPRYKVTKRGQDVALRCDPISGHVSLYWYRQALGQGPEFLTYFNYEAQQDKSGLPNDRFSAERPEGSISTLTIQRTEQRDSAMYRCASSIFVWSEQFFGPGTRLTVL.

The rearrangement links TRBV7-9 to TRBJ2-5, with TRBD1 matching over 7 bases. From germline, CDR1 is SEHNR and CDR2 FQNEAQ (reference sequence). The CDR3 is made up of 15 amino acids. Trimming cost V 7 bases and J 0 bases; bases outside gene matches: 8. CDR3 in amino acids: CASNTGTAYQETQYF. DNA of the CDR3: TGTGCCAGCAACACCGGGACAGCGTACCAAGAGACCCAGTACTTC.

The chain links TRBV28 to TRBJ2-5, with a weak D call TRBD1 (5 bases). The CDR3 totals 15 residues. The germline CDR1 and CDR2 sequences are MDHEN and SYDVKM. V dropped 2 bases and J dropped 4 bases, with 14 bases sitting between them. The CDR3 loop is CASSLPGFSAETQYF. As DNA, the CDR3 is TGTGCCAGCAGTTTACCAGGGTTCTCCGCAGAGACCCAGTACTTC.

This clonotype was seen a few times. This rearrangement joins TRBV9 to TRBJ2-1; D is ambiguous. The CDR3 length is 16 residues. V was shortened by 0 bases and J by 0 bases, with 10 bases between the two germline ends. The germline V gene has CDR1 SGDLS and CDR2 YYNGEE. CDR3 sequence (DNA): TGTGCCAGCAGCGTAGGAGGACGGCCCTCCTACAATGAGCAGTTCTTC. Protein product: CASSVGGRPSYNEQFF.

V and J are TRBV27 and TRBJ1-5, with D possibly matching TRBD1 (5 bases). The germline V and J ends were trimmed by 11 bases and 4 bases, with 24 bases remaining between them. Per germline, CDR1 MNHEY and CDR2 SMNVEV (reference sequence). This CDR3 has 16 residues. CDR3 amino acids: CAVSPGAPTKNQPQHF. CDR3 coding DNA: TGTGCCGTCTCCCCTGGGGCACCGACAAAGAATCAGCCCCAGCATTTT.

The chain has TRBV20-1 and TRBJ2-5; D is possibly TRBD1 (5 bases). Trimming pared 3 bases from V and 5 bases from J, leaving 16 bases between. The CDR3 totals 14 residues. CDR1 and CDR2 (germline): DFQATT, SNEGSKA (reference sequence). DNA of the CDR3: TGCAGTGCTAGGGCAGACAGTGCCAGGGAGACCCAGTACTTC. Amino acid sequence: CSARADSARETQYF.

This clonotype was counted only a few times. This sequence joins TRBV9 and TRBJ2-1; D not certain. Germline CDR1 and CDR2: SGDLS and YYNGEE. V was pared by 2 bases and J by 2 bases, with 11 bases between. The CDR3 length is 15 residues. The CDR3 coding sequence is TGTGCCAGCAGCGTTGGACCCCGCGCCTACAATGAGCAGTTCTTC. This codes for CASSVGPRAYNEQFF.

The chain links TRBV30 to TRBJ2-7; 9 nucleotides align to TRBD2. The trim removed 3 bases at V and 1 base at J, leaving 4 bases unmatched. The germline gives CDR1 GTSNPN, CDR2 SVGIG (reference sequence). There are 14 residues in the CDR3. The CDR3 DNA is TGTGCCTGGAGGAGGACTAGCGTTTCCTACGAGCAGTACTTC. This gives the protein CAWRRTSVSYEQYF. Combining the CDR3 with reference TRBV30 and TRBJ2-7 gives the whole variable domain SQTIHQWPATLVQPVGSPLSLECTVEGTSNPNLYWYRQAAGRGLQLLFYSVGIGQISSEVPQNLSASRPQDRQFILSSKKLLLSDSGFYLCAWRRTSVSYEQYFGPGTRLTVT.

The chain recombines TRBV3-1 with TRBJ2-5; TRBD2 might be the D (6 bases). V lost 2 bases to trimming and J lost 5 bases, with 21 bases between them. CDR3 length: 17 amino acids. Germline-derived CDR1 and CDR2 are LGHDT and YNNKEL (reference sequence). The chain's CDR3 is CASSQLTGEVVSETQYF. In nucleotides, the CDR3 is TGTGCCAGCAGCCAACTAACGGGGGAGGTCGTTAGTGAGACCCAGTACTTC.